This T cell receptor beta chain was sequenced for a study of control samples from healthy donors and cancer patients (dated by TCRdb to the early 2020s). The protocol used for the library was the immunoSEQ multiplex PCR assay. This is the immuneACCESS table as TCRdb keeps it, with only in-frame sequences that have V and J called. A part of the clones is gone; compared with another copy, unresolved V genes explain less than half, and the rest is unexplained. Across this sample there are tens of thousands of clones, with roughly 77% seen only once. 17% of the sample is taken by the ten largest. The germline V gene supplies CDR1 SGHDT and CDR2 YYEEEE. Measured from the cysteine to the phenylalanine, the CDR3 is 15 residues long. Left in the record is the CDR3 DNA by itself, 45 bases read in frame from the first base. The V end loses 4 bases and the J end loses 7 bases, and a stretch of 20 bases separates them.

Worth noting for this clone: Its antigen is still unknown. The record has no base qualities; no much larger clone is one base away.

The chain was built from TRBV5-6 and TRBJ2-5; possibly the D gene is TRBD2, per 6 matching bases. What was sequenced was formalin-fixed, paraffin-embedded tissue. The sequence came from a male donor with melanoma. The sequenced DNA is TGTGCCAGCAGCCCCTCGGACCTCCCGCGGGGGACCCAGTACTTC. This yields the protein CASSPSDLPRGTQYF. Extended through the reference TRBV5-6 and TRBJ2-5 proteins, this CDR3 yields the full variable domain: DAGVTQSPTHLIKTRGQQVTLRCSPKSGHDTVSWYQQALGQGPQFIFQYYEEEERQRGNFPDRFSGHQFPNYSSELNVNALLLGDSALYLCASSPSDLPRGTQYFGPGTRLLVL.